These 10 T cell receptor beta chains share one sample of origin, sequenced in a study of cytomegalovirus exposure and HLA in healthy donors. The PCR employed 60 Vbeta primers together with 13 Jbeta primers. This table comes from immunoSEQ multiplex PCR, and its TCRdb copy is limited to in-frame clones, with some not included. The sample lists just over 200,000 clones, around four fifths seen once, with about 1.7% in the top ten. Sequenced material: PBMCs. The origin of the receptors is a man aged 50 or older in good health and CMV-seronegative.

This clone was seen only once. V and J are TRBV5-4 and TRBJ2-1; D might be TRBD2 (5 bases). Germline V gene lookup returns CDR1 SGHNT and CDR2 YYREEE (reference sequence). V was cut by 3 bases and J by 5 bases, with 12 bases left in between. The CDR3 length is 14 residues. The CDR3 sequence: CASSSGSIDNEQFF. In DNA, the CDR3 is TGTGCCAGCAGCTCGGGATCTATTGACAATGAGCAGTTCTTC.

The chain links TRBV9 to TRBJ2-3; 11 bases align to TRBD1. V lost 3 bases and J lost 4; bases outside the gene matches: 4. This CDR3 region has 15 residues. Germline V gives CDR1 SGDLS, CDR2 YYNGEE. The CDR3 DNA sequence: TGTGCCAGCAGCGCCAGGACAGGGGGCTCAGATACGCAGTATTTT. It is translated as CASSARTGGSDTQYF.

This chain uses TRBV25-1 with TRBJ2-7; possible D gene TRBD2, 6 bases. CDR3 length equals 13 residues. The germline V and J ends were trimmed by 6 bases and 3 bases, with 12 bases remaining between them. Germline V lookup: CDR1 MGHDK, CDR2 SYGVNS. CDR3 protein: CASSAGRNYEQYF. The CDR3 DNA follows: TGTGCCAGCAGCGCCGGGAGAAACTACGAGCAGTACTTC.

The chain links TRBV27 to TRBJ2-3; 12 nucleotides match TRBD2. CDR3 length: 14 residues. Trimming took 8 bases from V and 4 from J; bases not matched to a gene: 4. The germline gives CDR1 MNHEY, CDR2 SMNVEV (reference sequence). The CDR3 sequence: CASRTSGISDTQYF. The CDR3 DNA sequence: TGTGCCAGCCGGACTAGCGGGATCTCAGATACGCAGTATTTT.

This clone was counted between two and nine times. The V call is TRBV5-1, the J call TRBJ1-6; TRBD1 matches 8 bases. CDR3 length: 16 amino acids. The ends lost 0 bases at V and 7 bases at J; junction bases unmatched: 6. Germline loops: CDR1 SGHRS, CDR2 YFSETQ. CDR3 sequence: CASSLGRGHGNSPLHF. CDR3 bases: TGCGCCAGCAGCTTGGGCAGGGGGCATGGAAATTCACCCCTCCACTTT.

The chain is built from TRBV6-5 and TRBJ2-2, with 7 bases that match TRBD1. The CDR3 covers 12 residues. CDR1 is MNHEY, CDR2 SVGAGI, per germline. J lost 8 bases, V lost 6 bases, and 3 bases had no gene match. The DNA for the CDR3 is TGTGCCAGCAGGCAACAGGGGGGGGAGCTGTTTTTT. This codes for CASRQQGGELFF.

In its sample, this clone was seen a few times. The J gene is TRBJ2-7, the V gene TRBV5-1; TRBD2 matches at 13 bases. V shed 4 bases, J shed 3 bases, and the junction held 7 bases outside the gene matches. This CDR3 comprises 16 residues. From germline, CDR1 is SGHRS and CDR2 YFSETQ. CDR3 sequence: CASSGGTSGNYYEQYF. The CDR3, as DNA: TGCGCCAGCAGCGGTGGGACTAGCGGGAATTACTACGAGCAGTACTTC. The full variable domain, its missing parts supplied by reference TRBV5-1 and TRBJ2-7, is KAGVTQTPRYLIKTRGQQVTLSCSPISGHRSVSWYQQTPGQGLQFLFEYFSETQRNKGNFPGRFSGRQFSNSRSEMNVSTLELGDSALYLCASSGGTSGNYYEQYFGPGTRLTVT.

The chain is built from TRBV28 and TRBJ2-1, with 10 bases matching TRBD2. The CDR3 consists of 17 residues. Per germline, CDR1 MDHEN and CDR2 SYDVKM. With V trimmed by 5 bases and J by 4 bases, 11 bases remained unmatched. The CDR3 DNA sequence: TGTGCCAGCAGTCGCCTGACTAGCGGGCTGGGTTACAATGAGCAGTTCTTC. Its translation: CASSRLTSGLGYNEQFF.

This rearrangement joins TRBV10-1 to TRBJ1-5, with 11 bases matching TRBD1. In germline, CDR1 is WNHNN, CDR2 SYGVQD (reference sequence). CDR3 size: 17 residues. The V segment lost 0 bases and the J segment 4 bases; nucleotides outside the gene matches: 5. CDR3 coding DNA: TGCGCCAGCAGTGAGTCAAGCGGGGACAGGGGGAATCAGCCCCAGCATTTT. Its translation is CASSESSGDRGNQPQHF.

The table lists this clone with a few counts. This same CDR3 is encoded by further DNA sequences in the sample. The gene calls are TRBV30 and TRBJ1-5; D call uncertain. This CDR3 has 15 amino acids. Germline V gives CDR1 GTSNPN, CDR2 SVGIG (reference sequence). The germline V and J ends were trimmed by 0 bases and 2 bases, with 11 bases remaining between them. The CDR3 sequence is CAWSVGRGGNQPQHF. The CDR3 bases are TGTGCCTGGAGTGTTGGTCGGGGAGGCAATCAGCCCCAGCATTTT. Looking up the rest from reference TRBV30 and TRBJ1-5 gives the full variable domain: SQTIHQWPATLVQPVGSPLSLECTVEGTSNPNLYWYRQAAGRGLQLLFYSVGIGQISSEVPQNLSASRPQDRQFILSSKKLLLSDSGFYLCAWSVGRGGNQPQHFGDGTRLSIL.